The rows below give T cell receptor beta chains drawn from one sample of a study of beta chain features in type 1 diabetes. The assay was immunoSEQ multiplex PCR, and TCRdb's table has in-frame clones only and misses some. This repertoire shows around 450,000 clones, 10% to 12% found once; its top ten account for approximately 0.05%. The specimen was naive CD4+ T cells from blood. These receptors were obtained from a young woman in good health. Both conserved end residues are part of each CDR3. The D gene is left open where the match is weak. The size field is filled for only some rows; it gives once, few, many or a size class.

cdr3_length	clone_size	j_call	d_call	v_call	cdr3_aa	cdr3_nt
12	.	TRBJ2-5	.	TRBV19	CASSGEQETQYF	TGTGCCAGTAGCGGTGAACAAGAGACCCAGTACTTC
16	few	TRBJ1-1	TRBD1	TRBV30	CAWSGGQGGTGTEAFF	TGTGCCTGGAGTGGCGGACAGGGTGGGACGGGGACTGAAGCTTTCTTT
14	.	TRBJ2-1	.	TRBV9	CASSVHLRENEQFF	TGTGCCAGCAGCGTACATCTCCGGGAAAATGAGCAGTTCTTC
14	few	TRBJ2-1	TRBD1	TRBV2	CASCRDRVINEQFF	TGTGCCAGCTGCCGGGACAGGGTTATTAATGAGCAGTTCTTC
16	few	TRBJ1-1	TRBD1	TRBV7-9	CASSSLWTGMNTEAFF	TGTGCCAGCAGCTCCCTTTGGACAGGGATGAACACTGAAGCTTTCTTT
14	few	TRBJ1-4	.	TRBV7-9	CASSPSGANEKLFF	TGTGCCAGCAGCCCGTCTGGAGCTAATGAAAAACTGTTTTTT
11	few	TRBJ1-1	.	TRBV4-3	CASSLGTNAFF	TGCGCCAGCAGCCTCGGGACTAACGCTTTCTTT
12	few	TRBJ2-3	.	TRBV7-9	CASRRTGNTQYF	TGTGCCAGCAGACGCACAGGGAATACGCAGTATTTT
15	few	TRBJ2-4	.	TRBV4-1	CASSQDSRTKNIQYF	TGCGCCAGCAGCCAAGACTCTAGGACCAAAAACATTCAGTACTTC
12	few	TRBJ2-3	.	TRBV30	CAWKEGGDSQYF	TGTGCCTGGAAGGAAGGGGGGGACTCCCAGTATTTT
18	few	TRBJ2-1	TRBD2	TRBV9	CASSVLSGGATMAQSLLF	TGTGCCAGCAGCGTATTGTCCGGGGGGGCCACAATGGCCCAAAGCCTTCTCTTC
13	.	TRBJ2-5	.	TRBV30	CAWSMGLGETQYF	TGTGCCTGGAGCATGGGGTTAGGAGAGACCCAGTACTTC
14	.	TRBJ2-2	.	TRBV7-9	CASSTGSVSGELFF	TGTGCCAGCAGTACAGGGTCAGTTTCCGGGGAGCTGTTTTTT
12	few	TRBJ1-6	.	TRBV30	CAWNEGKSPLHF	TGTGCCTGGAATGAAGGGAAGTCACCCCTCCACTTT
12	.	TRBJ2-5	.	TRBV10-2	CASRDSQETQYF	TGCGCCAGCAGGGACAGTCAAGAGACCCAGTACTTC
18	few	TRBJ2-3	.	TRBV27	CASSLLGMTGEATDTQYF	TGTGCCAGCAGCCTCCTCGGGATGACGGGGGAGGCGACAGATACGCAGTATTTT
14	.	TRBJ2-5	.	TRBV7-9	CASSLEDGKRTQYF	TGTGCCAGCAGCTTAGAGGACGGAAAAAGGACCCAGTACTTC
17	.	TRBJ2-3	TRBD2	TRBV2	CASTPRLAGGRRDTQYF	TGTGCCAGCACCCCTCGTCTAGCGGGAGGGCGTCGGGATACGCAGTATTTT
16	.	TRBJ2-4	.	TRBV28	CASSLADSLAKNIQYF	TGTGCCAGCAGTTTAGCTGACAGTTTAGCCAAAAACATTCAGTACTTC
16	few	TRBJ2-1	.	TRBV7-9	CASSLVWEKGPHEQFF	TGTGCCAGCAGCTTAGTTTGGGAGAAAGGTCCACATGAGCAGTTCTTC
14	few	TRBJ2-5	TRBD1	TRBV2	CASRGDRGRETQYF	TGTGCCAGCAGGGGGGACAGAGGGCGAGAGACCCAGTACTTC
13	.	TRBJ1-2	.	TRBV9	CASRKQGKGGYTF	TGTGCCAGCAGAAAACAGGGAAAGGGTGGCTACACCTTC
13	few	TRBJ2-7	TRBD1	TRBV29-1	CSGTTGLPGEQYF	TGCAGCGGAACGACAGGGCTGCCCGGCGAGCAGTACTTC
16	few	TRBJ2-2	.	TRBV4-3	CASSRDGIVGTGELFF	TGCGCCAGCAGCCGGGACGGCATCGTCGGGACCGGGGAGCTGTTTTTT
13	few	TRBJ2-3	.	TRBV4-3	CASSVSGGGTQYF	TGCGCCAGCAGCGTCAGCGGCGGAGGTACGCAGTATTTT
15	.	TRBJ1-1	TRBD1	TRBV14	CASSPRQGLNTEAFF	TGTGCCAGCAGCCCCCGACAGGGGTTAAACACTGAAGCTTTCTTT
15	few	TRBJ2-5	TRBD1	TRBV7-6	CASSPWTGAQETQYF	TGTGCCAGCAGTCCCTGGACAGGGGCCCAAGAGACCCAGTACTTC
14	few	TRBJ2-2	.	TRBV5-4	CASSYRDHTGELFF	TGTGCCAGCAGCTACCGGGACCACACCGGGGAGCTGTTTTTT
15	.	TRBJ2-7	TRBD2	TRBV7-2	CASSPSGIPLYEQYF	TGTGCCAGCAGCCCTAGCGGGATACCGCTCTACGAGCAGTACTTC
16	.	TRBJ1-1	.	TRBV4-1	CASSRLRQVVNTEAFF	TGCGCCAGCAGCCGCCTCAGACAGGTGGTAAACACTGAAGCTTTCTTT
15	.	TRBJ2-3	TRBD2	TRBV2	CASSEISGGTDTQYF	TGTGCCAGCAGTGAAATTAGCGGGGGCACAGATACGCAGTATTTT
15	few	TRBJ2-2	.	TRBV15	CATSEPERRTGELFF	TGTGCCACCAGCGAGCCCGAGCGGCGAACCGGGGAGCTGTTTTTT
15	.	TRBJ2-1	TRBD1	TRBV11-2	CASSQETGAYNEQFF	TGTGCCAGCAGCCAAGAGACAGGGGCTTACAATGAGCAGTTCTTC
14	.	TRBJ2-7	TRBD1	TRBV30	CAWSAGTGAYEQYF	TGTGCCTGGAGTGCCGGGACAGGGGCCTACGAGCAGTACTTC
13	.	TRBJ1-1	.	TRBV5-1	CASSFGGRNEAFF	TGCGCCAGCAGCTTCGGTGGTCGGAATGAAGCTTTCTTT
14	.	TRBJ2-5	.	TRBV7-9	CASSPQGIGETQYF	TGTGCCAGCAGCCCACAGGGCATTGGGGAGACCCAGTACTTC
13	few	TRBJ2-5	.	TRBV6-1	CASSVDAGETQYF	TGTGCCAGCAGTGTGGACGCAGGGGAGACCCAGTACTTC
16	.	TRBJ2-3	.	TRBV5-4	CASSSSGRTSTDTQYF	TGTGCCAGCAGCTCCTCCGGCAGAACTAGCACAGATACGCAGTATTTT
14	few	TRBJ2-4	TRBD1	TRBV7-8	CASSSRQGENIQYF	TGTGCCAGCAGCTCTCGACAGGGGGAAAACATTCAGTACTTC
14	.	TRBJ1-1	.	TRBV7-8	CASSFSGPSTEAFF	TGTGCCAGCAGCTTCTCTGGCCCTAGCACTGAAGCTTTCTTT
13	.	TRBJ2-5	.	TRBV9	CASSVGTSETQYF	TGTGCCAGCAGCGTAGGGACCTCAGAGACCCAGTACTTC
15	few	TRBJ2-3	.	TRBV27	CASSPNRVSTDTQYF	TGTGCCAGCAGCCCGAACAGGGTTAGCACAGATACGCAGTATTTT
11	.	TRBJ1-1	.	TRBV2	CASSESRAAFF	TGTGCCAGCAGTGAAAGCAGGGCGGCTTTCTTT
14	.	TRBJ2-7	.	TRBV30	CAWSVGGSSHEQYF	TGTGCCTGGAGTGTAGGGGGGAGCTCCCACGAGCAGTACTTC
15	.	TRBJ2-3	.	TRBV5-8	CASSSNRGSTDTQYF	TGTGCCAGCAGCTCCAATCGGGGTAGCACAGATACGCAGTATTTT
16	few	TRBJ2-6	.	TRBV5-1	CASSSTPSSGANVLTF	TGCGCCAGCAGCTCAACTCCAAGCTCTGGGGCCAACGTCCTGACTTTC
14	.	TRBJ2-2	.	TRBV29-1	CSVDRTGYTGELFF	TGCAGCGTTGACCGCACGGGGTACACCGGGGAGCTGTTTTTT
15	.	TRBJ2-3	.	TRBV6-5	CASSLRTTDTDTQYF	TGTGCCAGCAGCCTACGGACTACCGACACAGATACGCAGTATTTT
15	few	TRBJ1-4	.	TRBV5-4	CASSLVPSRGEKLFF	TGTGCCAGCAGCTTGGTTCCCAGTCGGGGTGAAAAACTGTTTTTT
15	.	TRBJ2-7	TRBD2	TRBV27	CASSFLGLAGHEQYF	TGTGCCAGCAGTTTCCTAGGACTAGCGGGCCACGAGCAGTACTTC
11	many	TRBJ2-4	.	TRBV2	CASSVRDIQYF	TGTGCCAGCAGTGTCCGAGACATTCAGTACTTC
12	.	TRBJ2-7	.	TRBV6-6	CASSYSTFMEYF	TGTGCCAGCAGTTACTCGACCTTTATGGAGTACTTC
13	.	TRBJ2-3	.	TRBV9	CASSVAVGDTQYF	TGTGCCAGCAGCGTAGCGGTCGGAGATACGCAGTATTTT
15	few	TRBJ2-1	.	TRBV7-2	CASSLGSGLNNEQFF	TGTGCCAGCAGCTTAGGTTCGGGATTAAACAATGAGCAGTTCTTC
14	.	TRBJ2-7	.	TRBV18	CASSTYRENYEQYF	TGTGCCAGCTCCACGTATCGGGAAAACTACGAGCAGTACTTC
15	few	TRBJ2-7	.	TRBV30	CAWGILSSRSYEQYF	TGTGCCTGGGGTATTCTTAGCTCCCGGTCCTACGAGCAGTACTTC
12	few	TRBJ2-7	.	TRBV6-1	CASSAGVYEQYF	TGTGCCAGCAGTGCAGGAGTCTACGAGCAGTACTTC
15	few	TRBJ2-5	TRBD2	TRBV5-4	CASSFRLAGKETQYF	TGTGCCAGCAGCTTCCGACTAGCGGGAAAAGAGACCCAGTACTTC
13	few	TRBJ2-1	.	TRBV6-5	CASSYSLGNEQFF	TGTGCCAGCAGTTACAGTCTCGGGAATGAGCAGTTCTTC
14	.	TRBJ1-1	.	TRBV7-8	CASSRTPRGTEAFF	TGTGCCAGCAGCCGGACTCCCCGAGGAACTGAAGCTTTCTTT